What follows are 32 T cell receptor beta chains derived from one specimen sequenced in a study of CD8 T cells in Susac syndrome (dated by TCRdb to between 2018 and 2021). The protocol used for the library was the immunoSEQ multiplex PCR assay. RNA was extracted using the RNeasy kit, and 0.5 to 1 microgram was reverse transcribed with random hexamers. TCRdb's own reprocessing of the public reads used fastp at Q25 and MiXCR and kept productive beta chains. Records with the same CDR3 protein are collapsed into one entry carrying the most frequent genes and DNA. For this sample there are 150,000 to 200,000 distinct CDR3 sequences; 75% to 95% appear just once. The ten largest clones represent approximately 0.086% of the sample. Sample: CD4+ T cells from PBMCs. The receptor set was obtained from a human donor with Susac syndrome.

This sequence joins TRBV10-1 and TRBJ2-1; D might be TRBD2 (5 bases). The CDR3 totals 15 residues. The V end was cut by 10 bases, the J end by 3 bases, with 19 bases between. Germline CDR1 reads WNHNN; CDR2 reads SYGVQD (reference sequence). In DNA, the CDR3 is TGCGCCACCCTTGTAGGGAGTCAACTCTACAATGAGCAGTTCTTC. Protein product: CATLVGSQLYNEQFF.

The chain couples TRBV14 to TRBJ2-7; D gene unclear. Trimming shortened V by 2 bases and J by 1 base, and 12 bases separated the two germline ends. The germline V gene encodes CDR1 SGHDN and CDR2 FVKESK. The CDR3 is made up of 15 amino acids. CDR3 sequence: CASSQHTGSSYEQYF. The CDR3 region has the DNA TGTGCCAGCAGCCAACATACGGGCTCTTCCTACGAGCAGTACTTC.

The chain has TRBV4-2 and TRBJ2-7; tentatively, D is TRBD2 (6 bases). This CDR3 is 11 amino acids long. Germline V gives CDR1 LGHNA, CDR2 YNFKEQ. The ends were cut back, 5 bases at V and 4 bases at J, with 6 bases in the middle. DNA of the CDR3: TGTGCCAGCAGCGGGAGGTACGAGCAGTACTTC. This translates into CASSGRYEQYF.

This rearrangement joins TRBV25-1 to TRBJ1-5, with 8 bases matching TRBD1. V shed 5 bases, J shed 6 bases, and the junction held 24 bases outside the gene matches. CDR3 length: 20 residues. Germline lookup yields CDR1 MGHDK and CDR2 SYGVNS. The CDR3 protein is CASSTRDGQGPTLLCQPQHF. CDR3 nucleotides: TGTGCCAGCAGTACTAGAGACGGACAGGGCCCAACGCTCTTGTGTCAGCCCCAGCATTTT.

This chain connects TRBV20-1 to TRBJ1-2; D is unresolved. The germline gives CDR1 DFQATT, CDR2 SNEGSKA (reference sequence). V gave up 3 bases and J gave up 3 bases, with 11 bases separating them. The length of the CDR3 is 13 residues. The CDR3 nucleotides are TGCAGTGCTAGTCATGCGGGGTACTATGGCTACACCTTC. As protein: CSASHAGYYGYTF.

This rearrangement joins TRBV29-1 to TRBJ2-3; D gene ambiguous. The V and J ends lost 4 bases and 6 bases respectively, with 11 bases between them. Germline V lookup: CDR1 SQVTM, CDR2 ANQGSEA. There are 12 residues in the CDR3. The CDR3 bases are TGCAGCGTTGCCCCCGGTTCCGATACGCAGTATTTT. This gives the protein CSVAPGSDTQYF.

This sequence joins TRBV4-2 and TRBJ1-2; D call uncertain. This CDR3 region has 15 residues. CDR1 is LGHNA and CDR2 is YNFKEQ in the germline V gene. V lost 0 bases and J 4 bases, leaving 12 bases between the germline ends. Here the CDR3 DNA reads TGTGCCAGCAGCCAAGATAGGAGAGATGGCTATGGCTACACCTTC. Protein product: CASSQDRRDGYGYTF.

This rearrangement joins TRBV6-1 to TRBJ2-7; D gene uncertain. Looked up from germline, CDR1 is MNHNS and CDR2 is SASEGT. The CDR3 has 14 amino acids. V gave up 1 base and J gave up 5 bases, with 12 bases separating them. The CDR3 sequence is CASSEVPPRDEQYF. The CDR3, as DNA: TGTGCCAGCAGTGAAGTCCCCCCGCGTGACGAGCAGTACTTC.

The gene calls are TRBV4-1 and TRBJ1-2; D is undetermined. The CDR3 sequence is 16 residues long. Between the trimmed V and J ends, which lost 3 bases and 4 bases, there was a span of 18 bases. Germline V CDR1 and CDR2: MGHRA, YSYEKL. CDR3 sequence reads: CASSQFRLSSVYGYTF. CDR3 sequence (DNA): TGCGCCAGCAGCCAGTTCCGACTGAGCAGCGTCTATGGCTACACCTTC.

The chain employs TRBV18 and TRBJ2-7; TRBD1 aligns across 7 bases. V shed 3 bases and J 2 bases; nucleotides not matched to a gene: 13. CDR1 KGHSH and CDR2 LQKENI come from the germline V gene. CDR3 size: 17 residues. As DNA, the CDR3 is TGTGCCAGCTCACCCGAATCACTGACAGGGAATCCCTACGAGCAGTACTTC. This codes for CASSPESLTGNPYEQYF.

This chain links TRBV20-1 with TRBJ2-5, with 9 bases aligning to TRBD2. Losses at the gene ends were 2 bases for V and 2 bases for J; bases not matched to a gene: 9. The CDR3 length is 16 residues. Looked up from germline, CDR1 is DFQATT and CDR2 is SNEGSKA (reference sequence). The CDR3 loop reads CSARLAGAKIQETQYF. The CDR3 nucleotides read TGCAGTGCTAGATTAGCGGGGGCCAAGATACAAGAGACCCAGTACTTC.

This chain uses TRBV4-2 with TRBJ2-5; TRBD2 matches at 9 bases. V was clipped by 11 bases and J by 7 bases; unmatched bases: 17. The CDR3 has 15 amino acids. Germline CDR1 reads LGHNA; CDR2 reads YNFKEQ. Here the CDR3 reads CAGDRTSVLFGTQYF. The CDR3 DNA reads as TGTGCCGGGGATCGGACTAGCGTACTCTTCGGGACCCAGTACTTC.

In its sample, this clonotype was seen once. This chain uses TRBV3-1 with TRBJ1-1; unclear D gene. The CDR3 length is 12 residues. Between the trimmed V and J ends, which lost 6 bases and 0 bases, there was a span of 5 bases. Germline V gives CDR1 LGHDT, CDR2 YNNKEL (reference sequence). CDR3 residues: CASRDLNTEAFF. The CDR3, as DNA: TGTGCCAGCAGGGATCTGAACACTGAAGCTTTCTTT.

This chain uses TRBV4-2 with TRBJ2-2; unclear D gene. The CDR3 extends over 14 amino acids. Germline lookup yields CDR1 LGHNA and CDR2 YNFKEQ. V dropped 0 bases and J dropped 5 bases, with 7 bases sitting between them. CDR3 in amino acids: CASSQDVGTGELFF. CDR3 DNA: TGTGCCAGCAGCCAAGATGTGGGGACCGGGGAGCTGTTTTTT.

The chain uses TRBV20-1 and TRBJ1-1, with 8 bases lining up with TRBD1. CDR1 and CDR2 (germline): DFQATT, SNEGSKA (reference sequence). This CDR3 is 14 amino acids long. With V trimmed by 8 bases and J by 0 bases, 8 bases remained unmatched. The CDR3 loop is CSTRTGGMNTEAFF. The CDR3 bases are TGCAGTACGAGAACAGGGGGAATGAACACTGAAGCTTTCTTT.

The chain recombines TRBV7-2 with TRBJ2-5; 15 bases align to TRBD2. CDR3 size: 16 residues. Germline CDR1 and CDR2: SGHTA and FQGNSA. The V gene end was trimmed by 6 bases and the J gene end by 4 bases; junction bases not matched to a gene: 6. The CDR3 sequence: CASSRGLAGGLETQYF. CDR3 coding DNA: TGTGCCAGCAGTCGAGGACTAGCGGGGGGGCTAGAGACCCAGTACTTC.

V is TRBV19 and J is TRBJ1-1; D is unclear. Germline CDR1 LNHDA, CDR2 SQIVND (reference sequence). The CDR3 consists of 14 residues. Between the trimmed V and J ends, which lost 3 bases and 3 bases, there was a span of 11 bases. The CDR3 DNA follows: TGTGCCAGTAGTATCTCTGGGAGGGACACTGAAGCTTTCTTT. Translation gives CASSISGRDTEAFF.

The rearrangement uses TRBV20-1 and TRBJ2-3; no definite D call. This CDR3 is built from 13 residues. Germline assignment: CDR1 DFQATT and CDR2 SNEGSKA (reference sequence). Trimming pared 6 bases from V and 2 bases from J, leaving 12 bases between. The CDR3 reads CSATKGHTDTQYF. DNA of the CDR3: TGCAGTGCCACGAAGGGCCACACAGATACGCAGTATTTT.

In this sample, this clonotype turned up a few times. The chain recombines TRBV30 with TRBJ2-7; 9 bases are a match to TRBD1. Per the germline V gene, CDR1 is GTSNPN and CDR2 is SVGIG (reference sequence). This CDR3 is 13 amino acids long. After removal of 3 bases from V and 4 bases from J, the junction contained 4 bases not matched to a gene. CDR3: CAWRGQGRYEQYF. In DNA form, the CDR3 reads TGTGCCTGGAGAGGACAGGGGAGGTACGAGCAGTACTTC.

This clonotype was picked up one time. This rearrangement joins TRBV20-1 to TRBJ1-1; D gene uncertain. The germline V gene encodes CDR1 DFQATT and CDR2 SNEGSKA (reference sequence). The V end was cut by 3 bases, the J end by 1 base, with 12 bases between. The CDR3 runs 14 residues. The CDR3, as DNA: TGCAGTGCTAGCCCCCCTAACAGGAACACTGAAGCTTTCTTT. Its protein is CSASPPNRNTEAFF.

The chain couples TRBV2 to TRBJ2-5, with D perhaps matching TRBD2 (7 bases). V lost 8 bases to trimming and J lost 5 bases, with 15 bases between them. CDR3 length: 13 amino acids. Germline V gene lookup returns CDR1 SNHLY and CDR2 FYNNEI. CDR3 in amino acids: CASGGAFKETQYF. CDR3 coding DNA: TGTGCCAGCGGGGGGGCTTTCAAGGAGACCCAGTACTTC.

The CDR3 spells CASSYKPVRDNEQFF. The DNA of the CDR3 is TGTGCCAGCTCCTATAAACCCGTTAGGGACAATGAGCAGTTCTTC. The rearrangement joins TRBV19 to TRBJ2-1; D not certain. Germline V gives CDR1 LNHDA, CDR2 SQIVND (reference sequence). The V end lost 9 bases, the J end lost 5 bases, and 20 bases lay between the germline ends. The CDR3 spans 15 residues.

This rearrangement joins TRBV7-9 to TRBJ2-5; D unresolved. V dropped 2 bases and J dropped 2 bases, with 9 bases sitting between them. The CDR3 sequence is 14 residues long. The germline V gene encodes CDR1 SEHNR and CDR2 FQNEAQ (reference sequence). The CDR3 loop reads CASSLMATQETQYF. The CDR3 bases are TGTGCCAGCAGCTTAATGGCAACACAAGAGACCCAGTACTTC.

The chain recombines TRBV5-4 with TRBJ2-3, with 15 bases that match TRBD2. The CDR3 runs to 16 residues. CDR1 is SGHNT, CDR2 YYREEE, per germline (reference sequence). J was trimmed by 7 bases and V by 4 bases; bases with no gene match: 7. The CDR3 protein is CASSTGTSGRLNTQYF. CDR3 DNA: TGTGCCAGCAGCACAGGGACTAGCGGGAGGTTGAATACGCAGTATTTT. Together with reference TRBV5-4 and TRBJ2-3, the CDR3 gives the full variable domain: ETGVTQSPTHLIKTRGQQVTLRCSSQSGHNTVSWYQQALGQGPQFIFQYYREEENGRGNFPPRFSGLQFPNYSSELNVNALELDDSALYLCASSTGTSGRLNTQYFGPGTRLTVL.

The chain recombines TRBV5-4 with TRBJ2-1; 13 bases map to TRBD2. This CDR3 comprises 16 residues. Germline loops: CDR1 SGHNT, CDR2 YYREEE (reference sequence). V lost 6 bases to trimming and J lost 0 bases; unmatched junction nucleotides: 3. The CDR3 reads CASKRTSGSSYNEQFF. In DNA, the CDR3 is TGTGCCAGCAAACGGACTAGCGGGAGCTCCTACAATGAGCAGTTCTTC.

The genes are TRBV7-9 and TRBJ2-7; 7 nucleotides align to TRBD2. V was pared by 1 base and J by 2 bases, with 2 bases of the junction left unmatched. This CDR3 contains 14 residues. CDR1 is SEHNR, CDR2 FQNEAQ, per germline (reference sequence). CDR3 in DNA: TGTGCCAGCAGCTTAGGTGCGGGGGCCTACGAGCAGTACTTC. It encodes CASSLGAGAYEQYF.

The chain links TRBV5-8 to TRBJ2-7; perhaps TRBD1 as D (5 bases). Trimming shortened V by 4 bases and J by 1 base, and 9 bases separated the two germline ends. This CDR3 is 13 amino acids long. Germline-derived CDR1 and CDR2 are SGHTS and YDEGEE. The DNA of the CDR3 is TGTGCCAGCAGCGAGACAGCTTCCTACGAGCAGTACTTC. Amino acids: CASSETASYEQYF.

This chain connects TRBV18 to TRBJ1-2; D is uncertain. This CDR3 region has 15 residues. The V end lost 2 bases, the J end lost 2 bases, and 12 bases lay between the germline ends. Germline V gene sequence: CDR1 KGHSH, CDR2 LQKENI. The CDR3 DNA reads TGTGCCAGCTCACCATCCGGCAGCGGGAACTATGGCTACACCTTC. Protein sequence: CASSPSGSGNYGYTF.

This chain connects TRBV12-3 or TRBV12-4 to TRBJ2-7; 9 nucleotides agree with TRBD1. The CDR3 is 14 residues long. After removal of 7 bases from V and 2 bases from J, the junction contained 6 bases not matched to a gene. CDR3 DNA: TGTGCCAGCATCCCCGGGACAGGGACCTACGAGCAGTACTTC. This codes for CASIPGTGTYEQYF.

This chain uses TRBV27 with TRBJ2-3, with TRBD2 matching over 11 bases. This CDR3 is 18 amino acids long. With V trimmed by 6 bases and J by 2 bases, 13 bases remained unmatched. In germline, CDR1 is MNHEY, CDR2 SMNVEV (reference sequence). This CDR3 is CASSRRGLAGGYTDTQYF. DNA of the CDR3: TGTGCCAGCAGCCGAAGAGGCCTAGCGGGGGGCTACACAGATACGCAGTATTTT.

The rearrangement links TRBV4-1 to TRBJ1-1; 10 bases are shared with TRBD1. Germline CDR1 MGHRA, CDR2 YSYEKL. This CDR3 spans 19 amino acids. V lost 0 bases to trimming and J lost 0 bases; unmatched junction nucleotides: 10. The CDR3 sequence: CASSQDQGGQGLLNTEAFF. The CDR3 nucleotides are TGCGCCAGCAGCCAAGATCAGGGGGGACAGGGGCTTTTGAACACTGAAGCTTTCTTT.

This chain links TRBV28 with TRBJ1-5; D is unclear. The CDR3 is made up of 16 amino acids. Germline V CDR1 and CDR2: MDHEN, SYDVKM. The V and J ends lost 7 bases and 4 bases respectively, with 20 bases between them. CDR3 in DNA: TGTGCCAGCACCCCCCATGTAGGGTTGGAGAATCAGCCCCAGCATTTT. Protein sequence: CASTPHVGLENQPQHF.